The present entry profiles one T cell receptor (beta chain) with its context. Its specificity is not known. The data originate from a study of monozygotic twins with inflammatory bowel disease. TCRdb re-called the 5' RACE reads and gives one entry per CDR3 protein, without DNA. The table lists 350,000 to 500,000 distinct CDR3 sequences. Sampling involved one blood draw (more than 2.3 ml) for every donor. Germline-derived CDR1 and CDR2 are SGHAT and FQNNGV. CDR3 length: 18 amino acids. Study outcomes and limitations: Backing was not found for a single strong signal or clonotype associated with IBD.

Source material: blood. The sequence came from a human donor with ulcerative colitis or Crohn's disease, or a healthy co-twin of an affected twin (not recorded which). The gene calls are TRBV11-2 and TRBJ2-3; the TCRdb call, TRBD1, lacks DNA for checking. The CDR3 sequence: CASSLRASGTGGFDTQYF. Drawing the rest from reference TRBV11-2 and TRBJ2-3, the complete variable domain is EAGVAQSPRYKIIEKRQSVAFWCNPISGHATLYWYQQILGQGPKLLIQFQNNGVVDDSQLPKDRFSAERLKGVDSTLKIQPAKLEDSAVYLCASSLRASGTGGFDTQYFGPGTRLTVL.